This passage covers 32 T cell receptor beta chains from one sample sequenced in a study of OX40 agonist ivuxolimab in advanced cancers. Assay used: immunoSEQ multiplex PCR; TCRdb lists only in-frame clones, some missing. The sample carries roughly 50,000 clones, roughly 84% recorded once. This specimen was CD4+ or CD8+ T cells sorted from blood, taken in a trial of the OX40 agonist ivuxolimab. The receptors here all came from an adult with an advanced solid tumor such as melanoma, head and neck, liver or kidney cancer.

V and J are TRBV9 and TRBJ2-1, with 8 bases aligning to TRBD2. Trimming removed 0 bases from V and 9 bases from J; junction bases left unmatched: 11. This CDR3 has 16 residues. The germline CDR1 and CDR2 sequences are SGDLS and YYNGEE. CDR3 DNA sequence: TGTGCCAGCAGCGTAGGGGTACGGGGGGGCCAAGGTGAGCAGTTCTTC. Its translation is CASSVGVRGGQGEQFF.

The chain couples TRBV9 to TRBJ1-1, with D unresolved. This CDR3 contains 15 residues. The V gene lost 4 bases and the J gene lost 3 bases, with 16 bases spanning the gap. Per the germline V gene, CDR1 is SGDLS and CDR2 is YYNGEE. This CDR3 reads CASSPSVIEDTEAFF. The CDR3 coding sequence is TGTGCCAGCAGCCCTTCCGTTATAGAGGACACTGAAGCTTTCTTT.

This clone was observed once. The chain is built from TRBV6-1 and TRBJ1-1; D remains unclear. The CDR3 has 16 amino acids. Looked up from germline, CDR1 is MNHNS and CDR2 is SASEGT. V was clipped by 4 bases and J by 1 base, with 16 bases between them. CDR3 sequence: CASSAVYEVSNTEAFF. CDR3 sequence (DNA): TGTGCCAGCAGTGCGGTCTATGAGGTTTCGAACACTGAAGCTTTCTTT.

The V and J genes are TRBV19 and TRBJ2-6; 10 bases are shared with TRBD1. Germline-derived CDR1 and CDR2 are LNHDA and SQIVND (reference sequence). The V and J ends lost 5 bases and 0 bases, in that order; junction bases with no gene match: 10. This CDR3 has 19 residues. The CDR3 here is CASSSRQGAPSSGANVLTF. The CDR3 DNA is TGTGCCAGTAGTTCCCGACAGGGGGCGCCGAGCTCTGGGGCCAACGTCCTGACTTTC.

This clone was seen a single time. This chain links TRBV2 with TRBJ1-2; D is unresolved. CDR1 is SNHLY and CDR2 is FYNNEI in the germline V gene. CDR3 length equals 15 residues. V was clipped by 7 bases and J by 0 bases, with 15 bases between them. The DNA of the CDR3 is TGTGCCAGCACAGAGGATGGATTAGCTAACTATGGCTACACCTTC. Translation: CASTEDGLANYGYTF.

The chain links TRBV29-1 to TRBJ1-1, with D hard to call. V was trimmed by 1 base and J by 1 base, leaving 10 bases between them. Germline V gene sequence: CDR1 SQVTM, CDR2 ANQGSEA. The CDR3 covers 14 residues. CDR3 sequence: CSVEGRVGNTEAFF. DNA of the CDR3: TGCAGCGTTGAAGGGAGGGTGGGGAACACTGAAGCTTTCTTT.

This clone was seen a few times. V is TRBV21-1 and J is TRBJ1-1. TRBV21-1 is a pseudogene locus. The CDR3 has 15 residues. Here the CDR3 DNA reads TGTGCCAGCAGCAAAGTCCGGGAGGAGAACACTGAAGCTTTCTTT. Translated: CASSKVREENTEAFF.

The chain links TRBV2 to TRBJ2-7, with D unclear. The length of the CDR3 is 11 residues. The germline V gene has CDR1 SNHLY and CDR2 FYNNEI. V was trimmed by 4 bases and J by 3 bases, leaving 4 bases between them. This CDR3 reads CASSVGYEQYF. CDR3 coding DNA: TGTGCCAGCAGTGTTGGCTACGAGCAGTACTTC.

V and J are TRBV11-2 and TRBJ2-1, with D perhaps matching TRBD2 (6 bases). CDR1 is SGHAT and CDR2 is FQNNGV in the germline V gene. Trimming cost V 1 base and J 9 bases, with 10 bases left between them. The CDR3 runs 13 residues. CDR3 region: CASSLVLAGEQFF. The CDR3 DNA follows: TGTGCCAGCAGCTTAGTACTAGCTGGTGAGCAGTTCTTC.

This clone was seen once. The CDR3 DNA is TGTGCCAGCAGACCCCAGCGGGGGACGACAGATACGCAGTATTTT. Protein product: CASRPQRGTTDTQYF. The gene calls are TRBV6-5 and TRBJ2-3; TRBD2 matches 8 bases. The V segment lost 6 bases and the J segment 3 bases; nucleotides outside the gene matches: 8. The CDR3 is 15 amino acids. Germline assignment: CDR1 MNHEY and CDR2 SVGAGI.

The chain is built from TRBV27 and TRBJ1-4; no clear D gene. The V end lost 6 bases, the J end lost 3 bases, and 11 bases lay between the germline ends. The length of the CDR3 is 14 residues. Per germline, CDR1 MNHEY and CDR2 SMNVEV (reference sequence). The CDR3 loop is CASRIKGANEKLFF. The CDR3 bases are TGTGCCAGCAGAATAAAAGGAGCTAATGAAAAACTGTTTTTT.

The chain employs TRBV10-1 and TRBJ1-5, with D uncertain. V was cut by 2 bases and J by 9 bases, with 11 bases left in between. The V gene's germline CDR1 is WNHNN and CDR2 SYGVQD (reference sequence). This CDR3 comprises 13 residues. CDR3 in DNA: TGCGCCAGCAGTGAGGGGGTACTGGGGCCCCAGCATTTT. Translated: CASSEGVLGPQHF.

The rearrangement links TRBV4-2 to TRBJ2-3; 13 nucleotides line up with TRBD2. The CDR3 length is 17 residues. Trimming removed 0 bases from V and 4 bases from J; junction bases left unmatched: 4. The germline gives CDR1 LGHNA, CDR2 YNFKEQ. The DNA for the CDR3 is TGTGCCAGCAGCCAAGAAAGGACTAGCGGGGGCTCAGATACGCAGTATTTT. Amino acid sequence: CASSQERTSGGSDTQYF.

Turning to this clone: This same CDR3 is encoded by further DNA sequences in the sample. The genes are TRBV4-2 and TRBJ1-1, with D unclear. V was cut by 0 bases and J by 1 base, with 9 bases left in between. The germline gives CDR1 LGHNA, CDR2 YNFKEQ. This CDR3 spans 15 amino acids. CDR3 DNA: TGTGCCAGCAGCCAAGACCGAGGGAGGAACACTGAAGCTTTCTTT. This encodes CASSQDRGRNTEAFF.

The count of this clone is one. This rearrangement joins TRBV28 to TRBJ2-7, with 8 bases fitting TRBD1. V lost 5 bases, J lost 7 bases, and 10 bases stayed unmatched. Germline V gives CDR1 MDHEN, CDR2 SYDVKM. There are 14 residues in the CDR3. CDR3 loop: CASSTGTGFREQYF. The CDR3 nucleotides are TGTGCCAGCAGTACCGGGACAGGCTTTAGGGAGCAGTACTTC.

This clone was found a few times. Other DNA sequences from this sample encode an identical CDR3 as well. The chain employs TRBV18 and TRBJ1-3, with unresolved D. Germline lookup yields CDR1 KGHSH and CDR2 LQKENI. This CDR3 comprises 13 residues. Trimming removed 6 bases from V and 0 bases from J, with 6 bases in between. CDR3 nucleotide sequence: TGTGCCAGCTCCCCGGGCTCTGGAAACACCATATATTTT. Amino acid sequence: CASSPGSGNTIYF.

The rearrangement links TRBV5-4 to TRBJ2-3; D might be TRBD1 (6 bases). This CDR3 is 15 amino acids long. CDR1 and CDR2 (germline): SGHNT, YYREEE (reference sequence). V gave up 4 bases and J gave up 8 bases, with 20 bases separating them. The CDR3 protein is CASSAGQYQGPTQYF. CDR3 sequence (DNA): TGTGCCAGCAGCGCCGGACAGTATCAGGGTCCTACGCAGTATTTT.

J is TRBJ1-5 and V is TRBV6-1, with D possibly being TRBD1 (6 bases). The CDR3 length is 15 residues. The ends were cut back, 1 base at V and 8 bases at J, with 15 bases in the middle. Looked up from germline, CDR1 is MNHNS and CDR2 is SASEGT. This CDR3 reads CASSEGGGRVKPQHF. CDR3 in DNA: TGTGCCAGCAGTGAAGGAGGGGGGAGGGTTAAGCCCCAGCATTTT.

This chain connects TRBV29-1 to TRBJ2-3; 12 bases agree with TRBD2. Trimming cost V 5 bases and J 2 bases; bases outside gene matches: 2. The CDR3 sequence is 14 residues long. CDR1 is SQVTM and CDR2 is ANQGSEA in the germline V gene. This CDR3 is CSVRLAGATDTQYF. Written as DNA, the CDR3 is TGCAGCGTTCGACTAGCGGGGGCCACAGATACGCAGTATTTT.

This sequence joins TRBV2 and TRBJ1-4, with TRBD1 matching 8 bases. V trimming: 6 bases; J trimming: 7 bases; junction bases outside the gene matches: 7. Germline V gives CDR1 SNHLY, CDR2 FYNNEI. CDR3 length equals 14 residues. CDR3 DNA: TGTGCCAGCAGAGTTCGGACAGGGACTGAAAAACTGTTTTTT. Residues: CASRVRTGTEKLFF. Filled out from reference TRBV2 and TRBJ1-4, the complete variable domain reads EPEVTQTPSHQVTQMGQEVILRCVPISNHLYFYWYRQILGQKVEFLVSFYNNEISEKSEIFDDQFSVERPDGSNFTLKIRSTKLEDSAMYFCASRVRTGTEKLFFGSGTQLSVL.

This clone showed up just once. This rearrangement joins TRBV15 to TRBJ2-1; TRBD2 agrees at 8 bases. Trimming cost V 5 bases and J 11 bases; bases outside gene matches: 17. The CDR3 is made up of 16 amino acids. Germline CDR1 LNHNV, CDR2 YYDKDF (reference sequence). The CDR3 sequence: CATSSGGGLSVGKQFF. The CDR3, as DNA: TGTGCCACCAGCTCGGGGGGGGGACTCAGCGTTGGGAAGCAGTTCTTC.

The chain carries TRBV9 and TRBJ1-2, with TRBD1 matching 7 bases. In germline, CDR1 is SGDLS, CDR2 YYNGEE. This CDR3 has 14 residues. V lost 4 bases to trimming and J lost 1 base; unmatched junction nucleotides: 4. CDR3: CASSIRDSNYGYTF. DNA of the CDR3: TGTGCCAGCAGCATCAGGGACAGTAACTATGGCTACACCTTC.

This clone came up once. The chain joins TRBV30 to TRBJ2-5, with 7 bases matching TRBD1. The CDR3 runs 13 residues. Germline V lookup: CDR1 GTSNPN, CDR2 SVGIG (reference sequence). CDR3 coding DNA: TGTGCATCGACAGGGAAGGGACAAGAGACCCAGTACTTC. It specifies CASTGKGQETQYF.

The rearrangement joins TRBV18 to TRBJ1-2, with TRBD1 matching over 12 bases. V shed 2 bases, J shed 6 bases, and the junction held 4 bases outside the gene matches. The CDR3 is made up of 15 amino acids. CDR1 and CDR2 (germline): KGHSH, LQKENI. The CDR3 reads CASSPMGQGADGYTF. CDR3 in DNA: TGTGCCAGCTCACCAATGGGACAGGGGGCGGATGGCTACACCTTC.

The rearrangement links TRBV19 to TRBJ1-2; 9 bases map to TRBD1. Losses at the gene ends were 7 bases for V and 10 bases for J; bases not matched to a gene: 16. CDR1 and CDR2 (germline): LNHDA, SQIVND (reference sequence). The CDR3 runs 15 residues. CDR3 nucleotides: TGTGCCAGTATACCCAGTCCGGGACAGGGACTAACCTACACCTTC. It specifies CASIPSPGQGLTYTF.

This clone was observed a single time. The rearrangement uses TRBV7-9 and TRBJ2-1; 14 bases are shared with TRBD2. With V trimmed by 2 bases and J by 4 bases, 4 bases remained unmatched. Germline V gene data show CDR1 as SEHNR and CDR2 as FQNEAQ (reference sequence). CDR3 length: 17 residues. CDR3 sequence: CASSLLGLAGEYNEQFF. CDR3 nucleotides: TGTGCCAGCAGCTTATTGGGACTAGCGGGGGAGTACAATGAGCAGTTCTTC.

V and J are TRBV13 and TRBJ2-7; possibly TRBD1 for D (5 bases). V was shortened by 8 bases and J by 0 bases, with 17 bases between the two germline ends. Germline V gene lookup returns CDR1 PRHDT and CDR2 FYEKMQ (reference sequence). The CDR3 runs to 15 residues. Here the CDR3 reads CASRRAGASSYEQYF. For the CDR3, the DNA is TGTGCCAGCCGAAGGGCTGGGGCCTCCTCCTACGAGCAGTACTTC.

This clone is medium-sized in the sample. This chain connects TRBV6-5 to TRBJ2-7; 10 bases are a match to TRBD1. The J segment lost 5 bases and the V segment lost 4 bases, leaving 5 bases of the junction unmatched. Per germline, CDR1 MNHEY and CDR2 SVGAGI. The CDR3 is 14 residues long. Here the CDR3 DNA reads TGTGCCAGCAGTTCGCGGGACAGGGGAAACGAGCAGTACTTC. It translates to CASSSRDRGNEQYF.

The CDR3 DNA follows: TGTGCCAGCAGCACCGGACAGGGTCGGACCGGGGAGCTGTTTTTT. Protein: CASSTGQGRTGELFF. The chain combines TRBV9 with TRBJ2-2; 8 bases agree with TRBD1. J lost 5 bases, V lost 4 bases, and 7 bases had no gene match. In germline, CDR1 is SGDLS, CDR2 YYNGEE. The CDR3 runs 15 residues.

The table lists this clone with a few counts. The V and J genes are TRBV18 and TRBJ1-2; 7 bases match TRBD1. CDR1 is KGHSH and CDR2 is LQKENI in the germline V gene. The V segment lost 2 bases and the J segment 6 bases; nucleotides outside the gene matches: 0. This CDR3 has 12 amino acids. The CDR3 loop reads CASSPDRDGYTF. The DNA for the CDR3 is TGTGCCAGCTCACCAGACAGGGATGGCTACACCTTC. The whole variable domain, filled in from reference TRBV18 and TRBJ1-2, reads NAGVMQNPRHLVRRRGQEARLRCSPMKGHSHVYWYRQLPEEGLKFMVYLQKENIIDESGMPKERFSAEFPKEGPSILRIQQVVRGDSAAYFCASSPDRDGYTFGSGTRLTVV.

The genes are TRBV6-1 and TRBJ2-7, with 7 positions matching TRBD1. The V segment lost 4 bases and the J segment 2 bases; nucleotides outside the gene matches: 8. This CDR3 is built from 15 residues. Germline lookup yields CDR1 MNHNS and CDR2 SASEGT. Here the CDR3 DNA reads TGTGCCAGCAGTGTTGCCTTGACAGGGACCTACGAGCAGTACTTC. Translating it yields CASSVALTGTYEQYF.

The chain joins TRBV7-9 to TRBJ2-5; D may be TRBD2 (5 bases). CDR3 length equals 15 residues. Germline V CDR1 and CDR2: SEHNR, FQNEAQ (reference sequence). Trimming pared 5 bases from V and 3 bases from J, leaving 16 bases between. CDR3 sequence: CASSPGLAGEETQYF. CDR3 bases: TGTGCCAGCAGCCCAGGACTCGCCGGGGAAGAGACCCAGTACTTC.